This TCR beta chain appears in the sequencing data of a study of T cells of healthy individuals. TCRdb reprocessed the 5' RACE reads with MiXCR, giving one entry per CDR3 protein. The sample has 95,000 to 100,000 distinct CDR3 sequences, under 20% seen once. Per germline, CDR1 SNHLY and CDR2 FYNNEI. The CDR3 spans 11 residues. The V and J ends lost 3 bases and 6 bases respectively, with 3 bases between them. This clonotype originated in a human donor in good health. V usage is TRBV2 and J usage is TRBJ1-5; no clear D. The CDR3: CASSDSQPQHF. As DNA, the CDR3 is TGTGCCAGCAGTGACAGTCAGCCCCAGCATTTT.